This section outlines one T cell receptor beta chain sequence together with its context. V was pared by 5 bases and J by 7 bases, with 20 bases between. Per germline, CDR1 SGHTA and CDR2 FQGNSA. This CDR3 has 15 amino acids. These data come from a study of blood T cell repertoires in COVID-19. Study-wide background: The cDNA or gDNA used as material had been derived from T cells, B-cell-depleted T cells, or PBMCs.

Clones were read by immunoSEQ multiplex PCR, and TCRdb kept only the in-frame ones, dropping some. The sample has about 240,000 clones, approximately 86% seen once. This chain connects TRBV7-2 to TRBJ1-2, with D possibly being TRBD1 (5 bases). The sequencing sample was made of peripheral blood. The TCR comes from a woman between 65 and 79 years old with active or convalescent COVID-19. This chain's CDR3 is CASSVQSGQGVGYTF. The CDR3 bases are TGTGCCAGCAGCGTCCAGTCAGGGCAGGGCGTTGGCTACACCTTC.